Listed below are T cell receptor beta chains from one sample, sequenced in a study of shared clonotypes between healthy human individuals. The table came from immunoSEQ multiplex PCR; TCRdb's copy has only in-frame clones and leaves some out. The sample lists about 490,000 clones, roughly 78% seen once, with less than 15% in the top ten. The sequenced sample was PBMCs. The receptors were sampled from a woman aged 40-49 years in good health. Some clones in this sample may be carry-over from other donors' samples. CDR3s include the opening cysteine and the closing phenylalanine or tryptophan. Each record gives: V gene, clone size, D gene, J gene, CDR3 protein, CDR3 DNA. A D gene is named only where the DNA matches it firmly. Size is omitted from some rows. Given values are once, few, many or a class for expanded clones.

>TRBV7-2|few|TRBD1|TRBJ2-5
CASSRITGGQETQYF
TGTGCCAGCAGTCGAATAACAGGGGGCCAAGAGACCCAGTACTTC
>TRBV28|NA|NA|TRBJ1-6
CASSLEGYSPLHF
TGTGCCAGCAGTTTAGAAGGGTACTCACCCCTCCACTTT
>TRBV19|many|TRBD1|TRBJ2-7
CASSLGDRGLYEQYF
TGTGCCAGTAGCCTGGGGGACAGGGGGCTATACGAGCAGTACTTC
>TRBV6-5|NA|TRBD1|TRBJ2-7
CASRMDRETYEQYF
TGTGCCAGCAGGATGGACAGGGAAACCTACGAGCAGTACTTC
>TRBV29-1|NA|TRBD1|TRBJ2-2
CSVKQGDGELFF
TGCAGCGTCAAACAGGGGGACGGGGAGCTGTTTTTT
>TRBV6-5|many|NA|TRBJ2-5
CASSYGRRLPQETQYF
TGTGCCAGCAGTTACGGTCGGAGACTACCCCAAGAGACCCAGTACTTC
>TRBV18|NA|NA|TRBJ2-7
CASSPPTGPYEQYF
TGTGCCAGCTCACCACCGACAGGCCCCTACGAGCAGTACTTC
>TRBV10-3|NA|NA|TRBJ2-1
CAISRRAYNEQFF
TGTGCCATCAGCCGACGCGCTTACAATGAGCAGTTCTTC
>TRBV5-4|NA|TRBD1|TRBJ2-7
CASSQLGQAYEQYF
TGTGCCAGCAGCCAACTGGGACAGGCCTACGAGCAGTACTTC
>TRBV9|NA|NA|TRBJ1-1
CASSADRRTEAFF
TGTGCCAGCAGCGCAGACAGACGCACTGAAGCTTTCTTT
>TRBV13|NA|TRBD2|TRBJ2-2
CASSLGLAGPNTGELFF
TGTGCCAGCAGCCTCGGACTAGCGGGGCCGAACACCGGGGAGCTGTTTTTT
>TRBV19|NA|TRBD1|TRBJ1-1
CASSIHRGRNTEAFF
TGTGCCAGTAGTATACACAGGGGGCGGAACACTGAAGCTTTCTTT
>TRBV7-2|NA|NA|TRBJ2-2
CASSAHASGAGTGELFF
TGTGCCAGCAGCGCCCACGCTTCCGGGGCAGGGACCGGGGAGCTGTTTTTT
>TRBV28|once|NA|TRBJ2-4
CASSPGTFLAKNIQYF
TGTGCCAGCAGTCCGGGGACTTTCCTAGCCAAAAACATTCAGTACTTC
>TRBV5-4|NA|NA|TRBJ1-1
CASSYDSSTEAFF
TGTGCCAGCAGCTACGACAGTAGCACTGAAGCTTTCTTT
>TRBV7-2|NA|TRBD1|TRBJ1-4
CASSERQGEKLFF
TGTGCCAGCAGCGAACGACAGGGTGAAAAACTGTTTTTT
>TRBV28|NA|NA|TRBJ2-1
CASSLVDSKFF
TGTGCCAGCAGTTTAGTGGACAGCAAGTTCTTC
>TRBV4-3|NA|TRBD1|TRBJ1-1
CASSQGTGGVGEAFF
TGCGCCAGCAGCCAAGGGACAGGGGGCGTCGGTGAAGCTTTCTTT
>TRBV30|NA|TRBD2|TRBJ2-1
CAWSERQSGGTQFF
TGTGCCTGGAGTGAGAGACAGTCGGGGGGAACGCAGTTCTTC
>TRBV19|NA|TRBD2|TRBJ2-5
CASSARLAGGETQYF
TGTGCCAGTAGTGCCAGACTAGCGGGAGGAGAGACCCAGTACTTC
>TRBV6-5|NA|NA|TRBJ1-5
CATNGAFGQPQHF
TGTGCCACCAACGGGGCGTTCGGTCAGCCCCAGCATTTT
>TRBV7-2|NA|TRBD1|TRBJ1-5
CASSPGQGRTQPQHF
TGTGCCAGCAGCCCGGGACAGGGAAGAACTCAGCCCCAGCATTTT
>TRBV28|NA|NA|TRBJ2-1
CASSFGRDSLGDEQFF
TGTGCCAGCAGTTTTGGCCGGGATTCCCTGGGCGATGAGCAGTTCTTC
>TRBV18|NA|NA|TRBJ2-7
CASSTGDTYEQYF
TGTGCCAGCTCGACGGGGGACACCTACGAGCAGTACTTC
>TRBV28|NA|NA|TRBJ2-1
CASSTSLGYNEQFF
TGTGCCAGCAGTACCAGCCTAGGTTACAATGAGCAGTTCTTC
>TRBV18|NA|NA|TRBJ1-2
CASSPGLNYGYTF
TGTGCCAGCTCACCTGGATTAAACTATGGCTACACCTTC
>TRBV14|NA|TRBD2|TRBJ2-1
CASSQMPSGRGEQFF
TGTGCCAGCAGCCAAATGCCTAGCGGGAGGGGTGAGCAGTTCTTC
>TRBV28|NA|NA|TRBJ1-2
CASRAETYYGYTF
TGTGCCAGCAGGGCAGAAACTTACTATGGCTACACCTTC
>TRBV7-2|NA|NA|TRBJ2-2
CASSLADLTGELFF
TGTGCCAGCAGCTTAGCGGATCTTACCGGGGAGCTGTTTTTT
>TRBV6-1|NA|NA|TRBJ2-7
CASSNWGGLYEQYF
TGTGCCAGCAGTAACTGGGGAGGTCTGTACGAGCAGTACTTC
>TRBV7-2|NA|NA|TRBJ1-5
CASSSQPRGNQPQHF
TGTGCCAGCAGCTCGCAGCCCCGTGGAAATCAGCCCCAGCATTTT
>TRBV7-9|once|TRBD2|TRBJ2-3
CASNLGRAGASSSTDTQYF
TGTGCCAGCAATCTAGGGAGAGCGGGAGCGAGTTCTAGCACAGATACGCAGTATTTT
>TRBV7-9|NA|NA|TRBJ2-5
CASREWGQQETQYF
TGTGCCAGCCGCGAGTGGGGGCAGCAAGAGACCCAGTACTTC
>TRBV30|NA|TRBD1|TRBJ2-5
CAWSGDRGLWETQYF
TGTGCCTGGAGTGGTGACAGGGGGCTTTGGGAGACCCAGTACTTC
>TRBV28|NA|TRBD1|TRBJ2-2
CASGTGRGYSGELFF
TGTGCCAGCGGGACAGGGAGGGGATATTCCGGGGAGCTGTTTTTT
>TRBV4-1|NA|TRBD1|TRBJ2-5
CASSLDRVGETQYF
TGCGCCAGCAGCTTAGACAGGGTTGGAGAGACCCAGTACTTC
>TRBV7-9|NA|NA|TRBJ2-7
CASRMGVEGNYEQYF
TGTGCCAGCAGGATGGGAGTGGAGGGCAACTACGAGCAGTACTTC
>TRBV4-3|few|NA|TRBJ1-5
CASSQDREQPQHF
TGCGCCAGCAGCCAAGATCGGGAACAGCCCCAGCATTTT
>TRBV29-1|few|NA|TRBJ1-2
CSVENFGLDGYTF
TGCAGCGTTGAAAATTTTGGGCTTGATGGCTACACCTTC
>TRBV4-1|NA|TRBD2|TRBJ2-3
CASSQDGFRGRARADTQYF
TGCGCCAGCAGCCAAGATGGGTTCCGCGGGAGGGCCAGGGCAGATACGCAGTATTTT
>TRBV7-6|NA|TRBD1|TRBJ2-2
CASSLPLRRTGNTGELFF
TGTGCCAGCAGCTTACCCCTGCGGCGGACAGGGAACACCGGGGAGCTGTTTTTT